Each of the 10 T cell receptor beta chains below was sequenced from the same sample in a study of T cell responses to AZD1222 COVID-19 vaccine. Generated by immunoSEQ multiplex PCR, the TCRdb table keeps only in-frame clones and is missing some. The data show about 140,000 clones, approximately 86% seen once. Specimen: peripheral blood, collected 28 days after the second AZD1222 dose. The receptors originated from an adult who received the AZD1222 COVID-19 vaccine.

This clone was counted a few times. The rearrangement links TRBV6-1 to TRBJ2-5; TRBD2 matches 7 bases. Germline V gene sequence: CDR1 MNHNS, CDR2 SASEGT. The CDR3 loop spans 15 amino acids. J lost 5 bases, V lost 0 bases, and 6 bases had no gene match. The CDR3 coding sequence is TGTGCCAGCAGTGAAGCTAGCGGGTCCTGGGAGACCCAGTACTTC. This encodes CASSEASGSWETQYF.

The V and J genes are TRBV6-5 and TRBJ1-5; 10 bases are shared with TRBD1. The CDR3 has 13 amino acids. After removal of 6 bases from V and 6 bases from J, the junction contained 2 bases not matched to a gene. From germline, CDR1 is MNHEY and CDR2 SVGAGI. The CDR3: CASSDRGLQPQHF. The CDR3 DNA sequence: TGTGCCAGCAGCGACAGGGGGCTTCAGCCCCAGCATTTT.

The V call is TRBV7-9, the J call TRBJ1-6; D might be TRBD1 (5 bases). The V end was cut by 3 bases, the J end by 8 bases, with 11 bases between. Germline V CDR1 and CDR2: SEHNR, FQNEAQ (reference sequence). The CDR3 length is 14 residues. The CDR3: CASSLSGDYSPLHF. CDR3 sequence (DNA): TGTGCCAGCAGCTTGAGCGGGGACTATTCACCCCTCCACTTT.

V and J are TRBV1 and TRBJ2-7; TRBD1 is the table's D call and was not checked against the DNA. TRBV1 is a known pseudogene. The CDR3 spans 17 residues. The CDR3 spells CTSSQDPGGQGRGEQYF. The CDR3 bases are TGCACCAGCAGCCAAGACCCGGGAGGACAGGGCCGCGGCGAGCAGTACTTC.

The V gene is TRBV9, the J gene TRBJ2-2; D might be TRBD1 or TRBD2, each matching 5 bases. The CDR3 runs 14 residues. From germline, CDR1 is SGDLS and CDR2 YYNGEE. V lost 0 bases to trimming and J lost 7 bases, with 10 bases between them. CDR3 coding DNA: TGTGCCAGCAGCGTAGGTAGGGGAGACGGGGAGCTGTTTTTT. It codes for CASSVGRGDGELFF.

CDR3 nucleotides: TGTGCCAGCAGTTACGGCGTCCATTACACAGATACGCAGTATTTT. Its protein is CASSYGVHYTDTQYF. This chain links TRBV6-5 with TRBJ2-3; the D is unclear. V shed 2 bases and J shed 2 bases, with 11 bases lying between them. Germline loops: CDR1 MNHEY, CDR2 SVGAGI. The CDR3 covers 15 residues.

The V and J genes are TRBV7-2 and TRBJ2-7; D is perhaps TRBD1 or TRBD2 (5 bases each). The CDR3 runs 14 residues. Trimming took 3 bases from V and 2 from J, leaving 11 bases between them. Germline CDR1 SGHTA, CDR2 FQGNSA. CDR3 sequence: CASSLRGGPYEQYF. CDR3 sequence (DNA): TGTGCCAGCAGCTTGAGGGGCGGACCCTACGAGCAGTACTTC.

This clone was seen a few times. The chain joins TRBV7-8 to TRBJ1-2; D perhaps matches TRBD1 (5 bases). The CDR3 runs 15 residues. CDR1 is SGHVS, CDR2 FQNEAQ, per germline. Between the trimmed V and J ends, which lost 1 base and 4 bases, there was a span of 13 bases. The CDR3 spells CASSLGPGPSYGYTF. Here the CDR3 DNA reads TGTGCCAGCAGCTTAGGGCCGGGGCCCAGCTATGGCTACACCTTC.

The chain couples TRBV7-8 to TRBJ1-2, with 9 bases that match TRBD1. Trimming removed 3 bases from V and 8 bases from J; junction bases left unmatched: 13. This CDR3 contains 16 residues. Germline assignment: CDR1 SGHVS and CDR2 FQNEAQ. The CDR3 DNA is TGTGCCAGCAGCTTCGATGATTCCGGGACAGGGAGAGGCTACACCTTC. The encoded protein is CASSFDDSGTGRGYTF. Variable domain in full (rest from reference TRBV7-8 and TRBJ1-2): GAGVSQSPRYKVAKRGQDVALRCDPISGHVSLFWYQQALGQGPEFLTYFQNEAQLDKSGLPSDRFFAERPEGSVSTLKIQRTQQEDSAVYLCASSFDDSGTGRGYTFGSGTRLTVV.

With respect to this clone: At one end, the junction sequence differs from germline, possibly due to a read error. The rearrangement joins TRBV12-3 or TRBV12-4 to TRBJ2-7; 13 bases line up with TRBD2. CDR3 size: 12 residues. Here the CDR3 reads CASSTTSGRSRF. CDR3 coding DNA: TGTGCCAGCAGTACGACTAGCGGGAGGTCTCGCTTC.